These T cell receptor beta chains were read from a single sample in a study of blood T cell repertoires in COVID-19. Measured with immunoSEQ multiplex PCR; TCRdb has only the in-frame clones, and not every one. There are about 120,000 clones in the sample; 75% to 90% occur only once, and 2% to 2.5% lies in the top ten. The sequencing sample was made of peripheral blood. The receptors derive from a man between 25 and 39 years old with acute or convalescent COVID-19. Each CDR3 is given with its conserved first and last residue. The order of the fields is D gene, V gene, clone size, J gene, CDR3 protein, CDR3 DNA. A D gene is named only where the DNA matches it firmly. Clone size appears in some rows only: once, few, many, or a class for an expanded clone.

D: TRBD1; V: TRBV5-6; size: -; J: TRBJ2-3; CDR3: CASGTGTDTQYF; DNA: TGTGCCAGCGGGACAGGGACAGATACGCAGTATTTT
D: TRBD1; V: TRBV4-3; size: few; J: TRBJ1-2; CDR3: CASSQGDRDFYGYTF; DNA: TGCGCCAGCAGCCAAGGGGACAGGGATTTCTATGGCTACACCTTC
D: -; V: TRBV6-6; size: -; J: TRBJ1-5; CDR3: CASSVPDSQPQHF; DNA: TGTGCCAGCAGTGTACCGGACAGTCAGCCCCAGCATTTT
D: -; V: TRBV14; size: -; J: TRBJ2-7; CDR3: CASSATGSHEQYF; DNA: TGTGCCAGCAGCGCAACAGGTTCCCACGAGCAGTACTTC
D: TRBD1; V: TRBV3-1/TRBV3-2; size: -; J: TRBJ1-2; CDR3: CASSQAGGAGYGYTF; DNA: TGTGCCAGCAGCCAAGCAGGGGGCGCCGGCTATGGCTACACCTTC
D: TRBD1; V: TRBV4-1; size: few; J: TRBJ1-2; CDR3: CACKNRTGNNYGYTF; DNA: TGCGCCTGTAAAAACCGGACAGGGAATAACTATGGCTACACCTTC
D: TRBD2; V: TRBV7-9; size: -; J: TRBJ2-1; CDR3: CASSLPGGPTMDEQFF; DNA: TGTGCCAGCAGCTTGCCGGGAGGCCCCACCATGGATGAGCAGTTCTTC
D: TRBD1; V: TRBV11-2; size: -; J: TRBJ2-7; CDR3: CASSLGTGGAGYEQYF; DNA: TGTGCCAGCAGCTTAGGGACAGGGGGCGCGGGCTACGAGCAGTACTTC
D: -; V: TRBV9; size: few; J: TRBJ1-1; CDR3: CASTLGEVNTEAFF; DNA: TGTGCCAGCACCCTAGGGGAGGTGAACACTGAAGCTTTCTTT
D: -; V: TRBV27; size: -; J: TRBJ2-1; CDR3: CASRIQASSYNEQFF; DNA: TGTGCCAGCAGAATACAGGCGAGCTCCTACAATGAGCAGTTCTTC
D: -; V: TRBV11-2; size: -; J: TRBJ1-1; CDR3: CASSTTGPNTEAFF; DNA: TGTGCCAGCAGCACGACAGGTCCGAACACTGAAGCTTTCTTT
D: TRBD1; V: TRBV2; size: -; J: TRBJ1-2; CDR3: CASSGTGNYGYTF; DNA: TGTGCCAGCAGTGGGACAGGGAACTATGGCTACACCTTC
D: -; V: TRBV20-1; size: -; J: TRBJ1-1; CDR3: CSASYLGRGTEAFF; DNA: TGCAGTGCTAGTTACCTGGGAAGGGGCACTGAAGCTTTCTTT
D: -; V: TRBV5-5; size: -; J: TRBJ1-1; CDR3: CASSWGVLPNTEAFF; DNA: TGTGCCAGCAGCTGGGGGGTTTTACCGAACACTGAAGCTTTCTTT
D: TRBD2; V: TRBV3-1/TRBV3-2; size: once; J: TRBJ2-1; CDR3: CASSQPLWTSGSYFDEQFF; DNA: TGTGCCAGCAGCCAACCGCTATGGACTAGCGGGAGTTATTTCGATGAGCAGTTCTTC
D: -; V: TRBV18; size: -; J: TRBJ1-5; CDR3: CASSPSAGGGNQPQHF; DNA: TGTGCCAGCTCACCAAGTGCGGGGGGCGGCAATCAGCCCCAGCATTTT
D: TRBD1; V: TRBV7-9; size: once; J: TRBJ1-4; CDR3: CASSPPGQANEKLFF; DNA: TGTGCCAGCAGCCCACCGGGACAGGCAAATGAAAAACTGTTTTTT
D: -; V: TRBV9; size: -; J: TRBJ2-1; CDR3: CASSASPDNEQFF; DNA: TGTGCCAGCAGCGCCTCGCCAGACAATGAGCAGTTCTTC
D: TRBD1; V: TRBV27; size: few; J: TRBJ1-5; CDR3: CASSFRTGGNQPQHF; DNA: TGTGCCAGCAGTTTTAGGACAGGTGGCAATCAGCCCCAGCATTTT
D: -; V: TRBV11-1; size: once; J: TRBJ1-1; CDR3: CASSLGPYNTEAFF; DNA: TGTGCCAGCAGCTTAGGGCCGTATAACACTGAAGCTTTCTTT
D: TRBD1; V: TRBV4-1; size: -; J: TRBJ1-1; CDR3: CASSQGTGGYTEAFF; DNA: TGCGCCAGCAGCCAAGGGACAGGGGGTTACACTGAAGCTTTCTTT
D: TRBD2; V: TRBV25-1; size: -; J: TRBJ2-5; CDR3: CASSEYGGGQETQYF; DNA: TGTGCCAGCAGTGAATACGGGGGGGGTCAAGAGACCCAGTACTTC
D: TRBD2; V: TRBV4-3; size: -; J: TRBJ2-1; CDR3: CASSHLTGGGEQFF; DNA: TGCGCCAGCAGCCACTTGACGGGAGGAGGTGAGCAGTTCTTC
D: -; V: TRBV30; size: once; J: TRBJ1-4; CDR3: CAWSVQETTNEKLFF; DNA: TGTGCCTGGAGTGTACAGGAGACAACTAATGAAAAACTGTTTTTT
D: TRBD1; V: TRBV5-1; size: -; J: TRBJ1-4; CDR3: CASSRGQGRATNEKLFF; DNA: TGCGCCAGCAGCAGGGGACAGGGGAGGGCAACTAATGAAAAACTGTTTTTT
D: -; V: TRBV28; size: -; J: TRBJ1-5; CDR3: CASSSYKTSYSNQPQHF; DNA: TGTGCCAGCAGTTCCTACAAGACATCTTATAGCAATCAGCCCCAGCATTTT
D: TRBD1; V: TRBV6-6; size: few; J: TRBJ1-2; CDR3: CASSQRQGGVYGYTF; DNA: TGTGCCAGCAGTCAGAGACAGGGGGGGGTATATGGCTACACCTTC
D: TRBD1; V: TRBV15; size: -; J: TRBJ2-7; CDR3: CATSRDTGDPYEQYF; DNA: TGTGCCACCAGCAGAGACACAGGGGACCCCTACGAGCAGTACTTC
D: -; V: TRBV9; size: -; J: TRBJ2-2; CDR3: CASSADTGELFF; DNA: TGTGCCAGCAGCGCAGACACCGGGGAGCTGTTTTTT
D: -; V: TRBV3-1/TRBV3-2; size: -; J: TRBJ2-3; CDR3: CASSPEDGLSTDTQYF; DNA: TGTGCCAGCAGCCCTGAGGATGGACTTAGCACAGATACGCAGTATTTT
D: -; V: TRBV4-1; size: once; J: TRBJ2-6; CDR3: CASSQSPGSGANVLTF; DNA: TGCGCCAGCAGCCAGTCCCCGGGCTCTGGGGCCAACGTCCTGACTTTC
D: -; V: TRBV5-4; size: -; J: TRBJ1-2; CDR3: CASSLTGNGYTF; DNA: TGTGCCAGCAGCTTGACAGGGAATGGCTACACCTTC
D: TRBD1; V: TRBV7-3; size: -; J: TRBJ2-1; CDR3: CASSLNPGGVGSYNEQFF; DNA: TGTGCCAGCAGCTTAAATCCAGGGGGCGTTGGGTCCTACAATGAGCAGTTCTTC
D: -; V: TRBV4-1; size: -; J: TRBJ1-4; CDR3: CASSPQATRGTNEKLFF; DNA: TGCGCCAGCAGCCCCCAAGCTACCAGGGGAACTAATGAAAAACTGTTTTTT
D: TRBD1; V: TRBV30; size: -; J: TRBJ1-6; CDR3: CAWSVGQGVSPLHF; DNA: TGTGCCTGGAGTGTCGGACAGGGTGTCTCACCCCTCCACTTT
D: TRBD1; V: TRBV2; size: -; J: TRBJ2-1; CDR3: CASRTGRSYNEQFF; DNA: TGTGCCAGCAGGACAGGGCGCTCCTACAATGAGCAGTTCTTC
D: -; V: TRBV21-1; size: -; J: TRBJ1-4; CDR3: CASSKGAAFGRPSNEKLFF; DNA: TGTGCCAGCAGCAAAGGAGCGGCCTTCGGTAGGCCTTCTAATGAAAAACTGTTTTTT
D: -; V: TRBV19; size: -; J: TRBJ1-5; CDR3: CASSMTANSNQPQHF; DNA: TGTGCCAGTAGTATGACAGCAAATAGCAATCAGCCCCAGCATTTT
D: -; V: TRBV5-1; size: few; J: TRBJ1-6; CDR3: CASSLTIANSPLHF; DNA: TGCGCCAGCAGCTTGACTATCGCTAATTCACCCCTCCACTTT
D: TRBD1; V: TRBV13; size: -; J: TRBJ1-4; CDR3: CASSPDRGGNEKLFF; DNA: TGTGCCAGCAGCCCCGACAGGGGGGGTAATGAAAAACTGTTTTTT